This T cell receptor (beta chain) originates from a study of Ad26.COV2.S vaccination and SARS-CoV-2 variants (dated by TCRdb to the early 2020s). Regarding the study in general: Donors in the vaccine arm were drawn from COV1001, a phase I-IIa trial of Ad26.COV2.S in healthy adults that was multicentre, randomized, double-blind and placebo-controlled. Ad26.COV2.S was administered intramuscularly at a dose of 5x10^10 or 1x10^11 viral particles, either as one shot or as two shots given 56 days apart. TCRbeta repertoire sequencing was used to assess the specificity and breadth of SARS-CoV-2-reactive T cell receptors after Ad26.COV2.S vaccination. The TCR-sequenced set comprised approximately 32 samples: around 20 Ad26.COV2.S vaccine recipients, 5 placebo recipients and 8 SARS-CoV-2 convalescent individuals. Trial participants were randomized into five groups of five: low-dose or high-dose Ad26.COV2.S given once or twice, or placebo on both occasions. Investigators remained blinded to trial group allocation during experiments and outcome assessment. General findings and caveats noted by the study authors: Comparing responses between vaccine doses or regimens was not something the study was powered to do. The authors noted that the TCR breadth and depth analyses may have underestimated total T cell responses. Higher spike-specific TCR breadth was observed in Ad26.COV2.S recipients than in placebo recipients (P = 0.0014). Comparable non-spike TCR breadth was observed between vaccine and placebo recipients, consistent with only spike being contained in the vaccine. After vaccination, substantial breadth of spike-specific CD8+ and CD4+ T cell responses was reported.

Trimming costs V 1 base and J 7 bases, and their ends lie 10 bases apart. The germline V gene gives CDR1 as MNHEY and CDR2 as SVGAGI. From cysteine to phenylalanine, the CDR3 is 13 amino acids long. The only DNA kept is the CDR3, 39 bases in frame from the first base. To note about this clone: Its recognized antigen is unknown. Base-call qualities are not available, and no considerably larger clone is one nucleotide away.

The intended sense of this specimen's treatment or condition label: some 20 received Ad26.COV2.S at low or high dose, single or two shots; 5 received placebo; per-sample allocation not given. Repertoires of vaccine and placebo recipients were sequenced from samples collected on day 63 after the first injection. Between 29 July and 7 August 2020, Cohort 1b enrolled some 25 adults aged 18-55 years at one site in Boston, USA. Ad26.COV2.S was a replication-incompetent adenovirus type 26 vector expressing a prefusion-stabilized SARS-CoV-2 spike protein from the original Wuhan strain. The immunoSEQ Assay was used to sequence TCRbeta CDR3 regions. After extraction, genomic DNA underwent amplification by bias-controlled multiplex PCR, followed by high-throughput sequencing. As for the authors' bioinformatics: Collapsing and filtering of sequences were performed to quantify the absolute abundance of each unique TCRbeta CDR3 region. T cell fraction was estimated by normalizing TCRbeta template counts to usable DNA, with usable DNA measured through amplification of reference genes found in all nucleated cells. Repertoire TCRs were annotated as SARS-CoV-2-specific by exact matching of V gene, CDR3 amino acid sequence and J gene to a known reactive TCR set. The reference SARS-CoV-2 TCR set was obtained from MIRA and was filtered for enrichment in COVID-19-positive ImmuneCODE repertoires, whereby public or cross-reactive TCRs were removed. Based on the MIRA antigens, annotated TCRs were further analysed at the level of specific ORF or position within ORF. Depth was the summed frequency of annotated unique rearrangements, while breadth was defined as annotated unique rearrangements over total unique productive rearrangements. TCR breadth was compared between groups using two-sided Wilcoxon rank-sum tests. TCRdb carries this immuneACCESS record with in-frame sequences only. Its versions omit some clonotypes, under half of them owing to an unresolved V gene in the studies checked, with the rest unexplained. V, J and clone size reflect that table, while D and trimming were determined from the DNA. The sample table records about 480,000 clones; roughly nine tenths of these occur just once. Roughly 12% of the sample is held by the ten biggest clonotypes.

Sequences were derived from peripheral blood, sampled in a trial of Ad26.COV2.S vaccine versus placebo. The V gene is TRBV6-5 and the J gene is TRBJ2-5, with no confident D gene call. The receptor was isolated from a person aged 18-60 years who received the Ad26.COV2.S COVID-19 vaccine or a placebo. For the CDR3, the sequence is CASSYFGLGTQYF. At the DNA level, the sequence is TGTGCCAGCAGTTACTTCGGCCTGGGGACCCAGTACTTC.